Following are 12 T cell receptor beta chains from one sample sequenced in a study of blood T cell repertoires in COVID-19. Assay used: immunoSEQ multiplex PCR; TCRdb lists only in-frame clones, some missing. The sample lists a few hundred thousand clones, 88% occurring once. Input material: PBMCs or T cells enriched from blood (not recorded which). The source of these receptors is a woman aged 60-70 years in a cohort exposed to, infected with or recovered from COVID-19 (not recorded which).

The rearrangement links TRBV9 to TRBJ1-2, with D unclear. Germline assignment: CDR1 SGDLS and CDR2 YYNGEE. V lost 4 bases, J lost 0 bases, and 13 bases lay in between. The CDR3 sequence is 15 residues long. CDR3 DNA sequence: TGTGCCAGCAGCCGCGGGGAAGGGACTAACTATGGCTACACCTTC. It specifies CASSRGEGTNYGYTF.

The chain carries TRBV7-3 and TRBJ2-1; TRBD2 agrees at 12 bases. CDR3 length equals 19 residues. J lost 0 bases, V lost 5 bases, and 11 bases had no gene match. Germline-derived CDR1 and CDR2 are SGHTA and FQGTGA. CDR3: CASSPHGPTSGSSYNEQFF. The CDR3 nucleotides are TGTGCCAGCAGCCCCCACGGCCCGACTAGCGGGAGCTCCTACAATGAGCAGTTCTTC.

The V and J genes are TRBV12-5 and TRBJ2-1, with TRBD2 matching 7 bases. CDR1 and CDR2 from the germline V gene are LGHNT and FRNRAP. The V and J ends lost 2 bases and 2 bases, in that order; junction bases with no gene match: 24. This CDR3 contains 22 residues. DNA for the CDR3: TGTGCTAGTGGTTTGCTACGAGGGGCGGGAGCCTCCTACTCGGACCCCTACAATGAGCAGTTCTTC. Its protein is CASGLLRGAGASYSDPYNEQFF. The whole variable domain, filled in from reference TRBV12-5 and TRBJ2-1, reads DARVTQTPRHKVTEMGQEVTMRCQPILGHNTVFWYRQTMMQGLELLAYFRNRAPLDDSGMPKDRFSAEMPDATLATLKIQPSEPRDSAVYFCASGLLRGAGASYSDPYNEQFFGPGTRLTVL.

This rearrangement joins TRBV11-3 to TRBJ2-1; 7 bases line up with TRBD2. This CDR3 is 14 amino acids long. Germline-derived CDR1 and CDR2 are SGHNT and YENEEA. The V gene end was trimmed by 2 bases and the J gene end by 10 bases; junction bases not matched to a gene: 8. The CDR3 DNA sequence: TGTGCCAGCAGCTTAAATAGCGGGCGTAAGGAGCAGTTCTTC. As protein: CASSLNSGRKEQFF.

With regard to this clone: Other DNA sequences of this sample code for an identical CDR3. V is TRBV6-5 and J is TRBJ1-1; D unclear. The CDR3 extends over 15 amino acids. Germline values: CDR1 MNHEY, CDR2 SVGAGI. Deletions cut 0 bases from V and 4 bases from J, with 12 bases between. Here the CDR3 reads CASSYSTGGGTEAFF. DNA for the CDR3: TGTGCCAGCAGTTACTCGACGGGAGGTGGCACTGAAGCTTTCTTT.

The chain couples TRBV4-2 to TRBJ1-2; D perhaps matches TRBD1 (6 bases). The CDR3 runs 15 residues. The V end lost 5 bases, the J end lost 5 bases, and 18 bases lay between the germline ends. Germline CDR1 reads LGHNA; CDR2 reads YNFKEQ. The CDR3 loop reads CASSANAGDIYGYTF. CDR3 sequence (DNA): TGTGCCAGCAGCGCTAATGCAGGGGACATTTATGGCTACACCTTC.

The rearrangement uses TRBV9 and TRBJ1-1, with a weak D call TRBD1 (5 bases). Between the trimmed V and J ends, which lost 4 bases and 1 base, there was a span of 14 bases. Germline-derived CDR1 and CDR2 are SGDLS and YYNGEE. The CDR3 covers 15 residues. CDR3 bases: TGTGCCAGCAGCTCCCTGACAGCGAGGAACACTGAAGCTTTCTTT. Its translation is CASSSLTARNTEAFF.

This clone was seen a handful of times. This rearrangement joins TRBV6-4 to TRBJ2-2; D unclear. CDR3 length: 13 residues. Per the germline V gene, CDR1 is MRHNA and CDR2 is SNTAGT. The V end lost 2 bases, the J end lost 5 bases, and 6 bases lay between the germline ends. The DNA for the CDR3 is TGTGCCAGCAGTGACCGCCGGACCGGGGAGCTGTTTTTT. It translates to CASSDRRTGELFF.

J is TRBJ2-1 and V is TRBV12-5; D not certain. The CDR3 is 13 residues long. The germline V and J ends were trimmed by 1 base and 4 bases, with 5 bases remaining between them. Germline V gene data show CDR1 as LGHNT and CDR2 as FRNRAP. The CDR3 is CASGLGHYNEQFF. The CDR3 bases are TGTGCTAGTGGTTTGGGACATTACAATGAGCAGTTCTTC.

The CDR3 DNA sequence: TGCGCCAGCAGTCAGGGAATACTACAATACGAGCAGTACTTC. Translating it yields CASSQGILQYEQYF. The rearrangement uses TRBV5-1 and TRBJ2-7; tentatively, D is TRBD1 (5 bases). Germline CDR1 is SGHRS and CDR2 is YFSETQ. The V end was cut by 5 bases, the J end by 4 bases, with 16 bases between. CDR3 length: 14 amino acids.

This CDR3 is CASSLDGDTNEKLFF. The DNA for the CDR3 is TGTGCCAGCAGCTTAGACGGGGATACTAATGAAAAACTGTTTTTT. The chain links TRBV11-1 to TRBJ1-4; no firm D call. Germline V lookup: CDR1 SGHAT, CDR2 FQDESV (reference sequence). V shed 1 base and J shed 2 bases, with 8 bases lying between them. CDR3 length: 15 amino acids.

The chain uses TRBV28 and TRBJ1-1; 11 nucleotides match TRBD1. Germline values: CDR1 MDHEN, CDR2 SYDVKM. The CDR3 has 14 amino acids. With V trimmed by 6 bases and J by 5 bases, 5 bases remained unmatched. This chain's CDR3 is CASRPGTGGTEAFF. The CDR3 DNA is TGTGCCAGCAGACCGGGGACAGGGGGAACTGAAGCTTTCTTT.